This TCR beta chain was identified in a study of shared T cell receptors in the human thymus (dated by TCRdb to the early 2020s). Context from the whole study: The study investigated the way shared, self-reactive T-cell receptor alpha chains are produced in the human thymus.

As to this clone: Its antigen is currently not known. There are no base qualities to consult, and no much larger clone falls within one base.

Library preparation was by the immunoSEQ multiplex PCR assay. In TCRdb, the immuneACCESS table is reduced to in-frame sequences with V and J assigned. These tables do not hold every clone; where another copy was compared, an unresolved V gene accounts for under half, and the others remain unexplained. The sample yields about 610,000 clones; around nine tenths were counted once. The ten most abundant clones make up roughly 0.0097% of the sample. The CDR3 goes from the cysteine to the phenylalanine over 17 residues. Just CDR3 DNA is preserved here, 51 bases in frame from base 1. The germline V end is reduced by 5 bases and the J end by 5 bases; junction bases left unmatched: 12. From a lookup of the germline V gene, CDR1 and CDR2 are LGHNA and YNFKEQ. These sequences were also reported in another study, on human thymus T cells. Taken from the second paper: Immunologically healthy infants undergoing open corrective cardiac surgery for congenital heart defects in Finland were used as donors. Thymus tissue was collected as surgical resects that were removed during corrective cardiac surgery. Both the thymic and the peripheral blood repertoires appeared to show biased V and J gene segment usage. According to the related research, thymic TCR repertoires were highly overlapping among unrelated individuals. The study used roughly eight infant thymus samples plus four related peripheral blood samples to characterize TCR alpha and beta repertoires. The infant donors were roughly 6 to 250 days old, and the cohort included five to seven males and a couple of females. Thymocytes were freed from the tissue by mechanical means and kept at -70 degrees C as pellets of roughly 8.5-30 million cells. A QIAsymphony instrument was used to extract genomic DNA from frozen cell pellets. TCRB and TCRAD loci were amplified from a standardized quantity of quality-controlled genomic DNA using the immunoSEQ multiplex PCR assay. The amplicons spanned the V(D)J region and were long enough to cover the CDR3 and allow V and J genes to be identified. Amplicon sequencing was performed on an Illumina platform through the commercial immunoSEQ service. Primer bias and sequencing errors were corrected as previously described, and TCRAD and TCRB were defined on the basis of the IMGT database. immunoSEQ Analyzer 3.0 and VDJTools were used for repertoire analysis, which covered basic statistics, V/J segment usage, diversity estimates, rarefaction and pairwise overlap. To estimate diversity, the Chao1, ChaoE, Efron-Thisted, Shannon and inverse Simpson indices were applied, and diversity was also estimated on datasets down-sampled to the smallest sample. Repertoire overlap was determined by strict matching of CDR3 nucleotide sequence, V gene and J gene, and Jaccard-based multidimensional scaling clustering was applied. On average, thymus samples gave roughly 800,000 unique TCRB clonotypes, whereas blood samples gave 75,000 to 85,000.

This chain is built from TRBV4-2 and TRBJ2-1; the junction holds 10 bases that match TRBD2. The sequence was obtained from a boy under two years old with a congenital heart defect. Donor details come from another sample of the same person, matched by shared clones. Sequencing used thymocytes. The sequence in DNA is TGTGCCAGCAGCTCTCAGTTTGCTAGCGGGGGACACAATGAGCAGTTCTTC. Translated, this is CASSSQFASGGHNEQFF.